This T cell receptor beta chain originates from a study of cytomegalovirus exposure and HLA in healthy donors. CDR3 length: 15 amino acids. J lost 5 bases, V lost 5 bases, and 9 bases had no gene match. Germline CDR1 SEHNR, CDR2 FQNEAQ (reference sequence). Whole-study results and caveats: Presence/absence analyses treated sequencing depth as roughly uniform across donors.

PCR employed 60 Vbeta and 13 Jbeta primers. Some clones are missing from TCRdb's copy, which holds only in-frame ones; the method was immunoSEQ multiplex PCR. This sample has 180,000 or so clones; 80% to 90% occur once, and the top ten carry roughly 10%. For this clone: The target antigen is unknown.

The sample taken for sequencing was PBMCs. This chain joins TRBV7-9 and TRBJ2-7; 10 bases are a match to TRBD1. The TCR sequence derives from a man between 18 and 29 years old in good health and CMV-seropositive. This chain's CDR3 is CASSPWTGGTHEQYF. CDR3 nucleotides: TGTGCCAGCAGCCCGTGGACAGGGGGGACACACGAGCAGTACTTC. The variable domain in full, with the rest retrieved from reference TRBV7-9 and TRBJ2-7, is DTGVSQNPRHKITKRGQNVTFRCDPISEHNRLYWYRQTLGQGPEFLTYFQNEAQLEKSRLLSDRFSAERPKGSFSTLEIQRTEQGDSAMYLCASSPWTGGTHEQYFGPGTRLTVT.